The rows below give T cell receptor beta chains drawn from one sample of a study of PD-1 blockade in classical Hodgkin lymphoma. The assay was immunoSEQ multiplex PCR, and TCRdb's table has in-frame clones only and misses some. Of fewer than 90,000 clones in the sample, 93% were seen once. The source material was peripheral blood mononuclear cells (PBMCs). The receptors were gathered from a human donor with classical Hodgkin lymphoma. Each CDR3 is given with its conserved first and last residue. Each record gives: clone size, J gene, D gene, V gene, CDR3 DNA, CDR3 protein. The D gene is left open where the match is weak. Expanded clones are given a class, and other clones once, few, many or no size at all.

-	TRBJ1-6	-	TRBV25-1	TGTGCCAGCAGTGCAACTAAGTCCAATAATTCACCCCTCCACTTT	CASSATKSNNSPLHF
few	TRBJ1-6	-	TRBV6-5	TGTGCCAGCAGTCGAGTCAGGGGCCCCGGGTCACCCCTCCACTTT	CASSRVRGPGSPLHF
-	TRBJ2-3	-	TRBV4-3	TGCGCCAGCAGCCAATCAACTACAGATACGCAGTATTTT	CASSQSTTDTQYF
few	TRBJ1-5	-	TRBV2	TGTGCCAGCAGTGGCGGGACTGGGGCCCCCAATCAGCCCCAGCATTTT	CASSGGTGAPNQPQHF
few	TRBJ2-3	-	TRBV27	TGTGCCAGCAGACCCGACCCGAGGGGTACGCAGTATTTT	CASRPDPRGTQYF
-	TRBJ1-4	-	TRBV6-6	TGTGCCAGCAGTTACCACCGTGGGGGACTTAATGAAAAACTGTTTTTT	CASSYHRGGLNEKLFF
-	TRBJ1-4	-	TRBV4-3	TGCGCCAGCAGCCAAGAAGGGGGGAATGATGAAAAACTGTTTTTT	CASSQEGGNDEKLFF
-	TRBJ1-2	-	TRBV5-1	TGCGCCAGCAGCTTGGGCGCAGTATGGGACTATGGCTACACCTTC	CASSLGAVWDYGYTF
-	TRBJ2-4	TRBD1	TRBV11-2	TGTGCCAGCAGCTCCCTCGGGACAGGGACAAACATTCAGTACTTC	CASSSLGTGTNIQYF
-	TRBJ2-5	TRBD2	TRBV4-1	TGCGCCAGCAGGCCAAGGACGTTAGCGGGGGGCCTCCAAGAGACCCAGTACTTC	CASRPRTLAGGLQETQYF
once	TRBJ2-1	TRBD2	TRBV18	TGTGCCAGCTCGGGTCTAGCGGGAACAGACAATGAGCAGTTCTTC	CASSGLAGTDNEQFF
-	TRBJ2-4	TRBD1	TRBV2	TGTGCCAGCAGTGAAGAACAGGGGGCTACGCACATTCAGTACTTC	CASSEEQGATHIQYF
-	TRBJ1-5	-	TRBV9	TGTGCCAGCAGCGCGGGCCCCGCACAGCCCCAGCATTTT	CASSAGPAQPQHF
-	TRBJ1-2	TRBD1	TRBV6-5	TGTGCCAGCAGCCGCGGACAGGCAGGTGGCTACACCTTC	CASSRGQAGGYTF
-	TRBJ2-5	-	TRBV15	TGTGCCACCAGCAGGTCCTACACCGAAGAGACCCAGTACTTC	CATSRSYTEETQYF
-	TRBJ1-3	-	TRBV29-1	TGCAGCGTCGCAAGACACCTCTCTGGAAACACCATATATTTT	CSVARHLSGNTIYF
-	TRBJ2-7	-	TRBV6-5	TGTGCCAGCAGTTACTCGGGGGGTAGGAAACGCTACGAGCAGTACTTC	CASSYSGGRKRYEQYF
-	TRBJ1-4	-	TRBV4-1	TGCGCCAGCAGCCAAGTAACGGATTGGGAGGAAAAACTGTTTTTT	CASSQVTDWEEKLFF
-	TRBJ2-7	-	TRBV7-2	TGTGCCAGCAGCTTAGGCCCGACAGGCTTTTACGAGCAGTACTTC	CASSLGPTGFYEQYF
-	TRBJ2-2	-	TRBV7-8	TGTGCCAGCAGCCTAAGTGGGGGGATGAACACCGGGGAGCTGTTTTTT	CASSLSGGMNTGELFF
-	TRBJ1-2	TRBD1	TRBV11-2	TGTGCCAGCAGCCCCCAGGGGGCAGTCCAGCAAAATGGCTACACCTTC	CASSPQGAVQQNGYTF
-	TRBJ1-2	-	TRBV6-5	TGTGCCAGCAGTTACGGCCGGGGTCTCTATGGCTACACCTTC	CASSYGRGLYGYTF
-	TRBJ2-3	-	TRBV9	TGTGCCAGCAGTGTGGACAGTCCCCGCACAGATACGCAGTATTTT	CASSVDSPRTDTQYF
-	TRBJ1-1	-	TRBV28	TGTGCCAGCAGCCTCAGGACAGCTTATGAAGCTTTCTTT	CASSLRTAYEAFF
-	TRBJ1-2	-	TRBV6-5	TGTGCCAGCAGGAGGGGGTTTCATGGCTACACCTTC	CASRRGFHGYTF
-	TRBJ1-1	-	TRBV5-1	TGCGCCAGCAACATGATGGGGGCGCCGTACACTGAAGCTTTCTTT	CASNMMGAPYTEAFF
-	TRBJ1-1	-	TRBV5-6	TGTGCCAGCAGCTTGGTTGGGGGAAGCACTGAAGCTTTCTTT	CASSLVGGSTEAFF
-	TRBJ1-1	-	TRBV11-2	TGTGCCAGCAGCTTACTGACAGGTTACACTGAAGCTTTCTTT	CASSLLTGYTEAFF
few	TRBJ2-4	-	TRBV19	TGTGCCAGTAGTATAGGATGGGGTGAGAACATTCAGTACTTC	CASSIGWGENIQYF
once	TRBJ2-5	TRBD2	TRBV9	TGTGCCAGCAGCTTAGGACTAGCGGGGGAACAAGAGACCCAGTACTTC	CASSLGLAGEQETQYF
-	TRBJ1-3	-	TRBV28	TGTGCCAGCAGGTGGGGCTCTGGAAACACCATATATTTT	CASRWGSGNTIYF
-	TRBJ1-1	-	TRBV6-1	TGTGCCAGCAGCCCCCCTGGAGGAATGGGTGAAGCTTTCTTT	CASSPPGGMGEAFF
-	TRBJ2-7	-	TRBV5-3	TGTGCCAGAAGCTCGAAGTACCCACGGACTCTCGACGAGCAGTACTTC	CARSSKYPRTLDEQYF
-	TRBJ2-1	-	TRBV7-2	TGTGCCAGCAGCCTTGGCGAGCAGTTCTTC	CASSLGEQFF
-	TRBJ1-4	-	TRBV5-4	TGTGCCAGCAGCCACTCAGCGACAACTAATGAAAAACTGTTTTTT	CASSHSATTNEKLFF
-	TRBJ1-1	-	TRBV4-3	TGCGCCAGCAGCCAGGGGAGCAGGACTGAAGCTTTCTTT	CASSQGSRTEAFF
-	TRBJ2-3	-	TRBV7-2	TGTGCCAGCAGCCGTACAGGGATGGGAACAGATACGCAGTATTTT	CASSRTGMGTDTQYF
-	TRBJ1-4	-	TRBV29-1	TGCAGCGTAAAATCCTGGGGTAATGAAAAACTGTTTTTT	CSVKSWGNEKLFF
-	TRBJ2-2	-	TRBV2	TGTGCCAGCAGGGTTAGCACCGGGGAGCTGTTTTTT	CASRVSTGELFF
-	TRBJ1-1	-	TRBV6-6	TGTGCCAGCAGTTACTCGGGGGGGAGTGGCACTGAAGCTTTCTTT	CASSYSGGSGTEAFF
-	TRBJ2-7	-	TRBV29-1	TGCAGCGTTGAAGTGGCCGACTACGAGCAGTACTTC	CSVEVADYEQYF
few	TRBJ2-2	-	TRBV5-1	TGCGCCAGCAACCGGGATCCGCAGACCGGGGAGCTGTTTTTT	CASNRDPQTGELFF
-	TRBJ2-7	-	TRBV6-6	TGTGCCAGCAGTACACCCTGGGCAGCCAGCTCCTACGAGCAGTACTTC	CASSTPWAASSYEQYF